A selection of T cell receptor beta chains follows, all from one sample in a study of regulatory dendritic cells for organ transplantation. Assay used: immunoSEQ multiplex PCR; TCRdb lists only in-frame clones, some missing. The sample records some 29,000 clones, about three quarters being singletons. Sample: memory CD4+ T cells from blood. The receptors shown here come from a human donor in good health. CDR3s include the opening cysteine and the closing phenylalanine or tryptophan. D genes are given only for firm matches. A clone size is listed for some rows: how often the clone was seen (once, few, many), or a class if it is expanded.

clone_size,d_call,j_call,v_call,cdr3_nt,cdr3_aa
NA,TRBD1,TRBJ1-6,TRBV19,TGTGCCAGTAGTATTGTGGGACAGAATAATTCACCCCTCCACTTT,CASSIVGQNNSPLHF
NA,NA,TRBJ1-2,TRBV29-1,TGCAGCGTTGGCGGAGCTAACTATGGCTACACCTTC,CSVGGANYGYTF
NA,NA,TRBJ1-1,TRBV19,TGTGCCAGTAGTAAGATAACAGGTAGTACTGAAGCTTTCTTT,CASSKITGSTEAFF
NA,NA,TRBJ2-3,TRBV7-2,TGTGCCAGCAGCTACGGGGACGGCACAGATACGCAGTATTTT,CASSYGDGTDTQYF
NA,NA,TRBJ2-5,TRBV7-2,TGTGCCAGCAGCCGGGACTTGGCAGAGACCCAGTACTTC,CASSRDLAETQYF
few,NA,TRBJ2-5,TRBV10-2,TGCGCCAGCAGTGTTCTGGCGGACGGGCAAGAGACCCAGTACTTC,CASSVLADGQETQYF
NA,NA,TRBJ2-3,TRBV5-1,TGCGCCAGCAGCTTGGGAGGACGCACAGATACGCAGTATTTT,CASSLGGRTDTQYF
NA,TRBD2,TRBJ2-3,TRBV7-2,TGTGCCAGCAGCCGTAGACTAGCGGGGGGTAAAGATACGCAGTATTTT,CASSRRLAGGKDTQYF
NA,NA,TRBJ1-6,TRBV7-2,TGTGCCAGCAGCGGAGGGGTCCTGCCCCTCCACTTT,CASSGGVLPLHF
few,NA,TRBJ1-3,TRBV2,TGTGCCAGCAGTGGGACAGTCTCTGGAAACACCATATATTTT,CASSGTVSGNTIYF
NA,TRBD2,TRBJ2-1,TRBV5-4,TGTGCCAGCAGCTTGGTCGGGAGGGCCGACAATGAGCAGTTCTTC,CASSLVGRADNEQFF
NA,NA,TRBJ1-4,TRBV6-5,TGTGCCAGCCATGCCGGGGGGGCTGGGGAAAAACTGTTTTTT,CASHAGGAGEKLFF
few,NA,TRBJ2-1,TRBV6-6,TGTGCCAGCAGCCCTCAGGGGGGGCCTTACAATGAGCAGTTCTTC,CASSPQGGPYNEQFF
few,NA,TRBJ2-7,TRBV6-1,TGTGCCAGCACCCGGGAAAACGAGCAGTACTTC,CASTRENEQYF
NA,TRBD1,TRBJ2-1,TRBV15,TGTGCCACCAGCACCAGATCACAGGGGCGGGATGAGCAGTTCTTC,CATSTRSQGRDEQFF
NA,NA,TRBJ1-1,TRBV28,TGTGCCAGCAGCAGGAACACTGAAGCTTTCTTT,CASSRNTEAFF
NA,NA,TRBJ2-3,TRBV6-6,TGTGCCAGCAGCTTGGGGGGGGGCGGAACAGATACGCAGTATTTT,CASSLGGGGTDTQYF
once,TRBD1,TRBJ1-3,TRBV29-1,TGCAGCGTCGAAGGACAGGGGGGAAACACCATATATTTT,CSVEGQGGNTIYF
NA,NA,TRBJ2-2,TRBV6-4,TGTGCCAGCAGTGCCCGGCCCGGCACCGGGGAGCTGTTTTTT,CASSARPGTGELFF
NA,TRBD2,TRBJ2-3,TRBV4-2,TGTGCCAGCAGCCAAGGGCAGCGGGGGACCACAGATACGCAGTATTTT,CASSQGQRGTTDTQYF
NA,NA,TRBJ2-2,TRBV19,TGTGCCAGTAGTATGGTGGGGGCCGCCGGGGAGCTGTTTTTT,CASSMVGAAGELFF
NA,NA,TRBJ1-2,TRBV6-5,TGTGCCACCAGGGGTAGGAGAGCTAACTATGGCTACACCTTC,CATRGRRANYGYTF
NA,NA,TRBJ1-2,TRBV18,TGTGCCAGCTCACCACCTCCCCTCTATGGCTACACCTTC,CASSPPPLYGYTF
NA,TRBD1,TRBJ1-1,TRBV18,TGTGCCAGCTATAGACAGGGTTTCACTGAAGCTTTCTTT,CASYRQGFTEAFF
NA,TRBD2,TRBJ2-3,TRBV28,TGTGCCAGCAGAGCGGGGGGGGCCGCAGATACGCAGTATTTT,CASRAGGAADTQYF
NA,NA,TRBJ2-5,TRBV5-1,TGCGCCAGCAGCTTGGTCGGGGGACAAGAGACCCAGTACTTC,CASSLVGGQETQYF
few,NA,TRBJ1-6,TRBV5-6,TGTGCCAGCCAGCCCTCTGGGGTTTCACCCCTCCACTTT,CASQPSGVSPLHF
NA,NA,TRBJ1-2,TRBV18,TGTGCCAGCTCACCAGGACAAATGGGATTAGGGGGCTACACCTTC,CASSPGQMGLGGYTF
NA,NA,TRBJ1-1,TRBV30,TGTGCCTTCAGTGGACCGACGAACACTGAAGCTTTCTTT,CAFSGPTNTEAFF
NA,NA,TRBJ1-5,TRBV2,TGTGCCAGCAGCCCCACAGGGTATAGCAATCAGCCCCAGCATTTT,CASSPTGYSNQPQHF
NA,NA,TRBJ2-7,TRBV7-3,TGTGCCAGCAGCCCACCTGTACACGTCGAGCAGTACTTC,CASSPPVHVEQYF
NA,NA,TRBJ1-2,TRBV4-2,TGTGCCAGCAGCCAAGACGGTTCCAGGGTTGGCTACACCTTC,CASSQDGSRVGYTF
NA,NA,TRBJ1-4,TRBV7-9,TGTGCCAGCAGCTTAGTATCAGGGGTTGGTGAAAAACTGTTTTTT,CASSLVSGVGEKLFF
NA,TRBD1,TRBJ2-7,TRBV6-5,TGTGCCAGCAGGAGGGACAGCTCCTACGAGCAGTACTTC,CASRRDSSYEQYF
few,NA,TRBJ2-3,TRBV29-1,TGCAGCGTTGACCTATCCACAGATACGCAGTATTTT,CSVDLSTDTQYF
NA,TRBD1,TRBJ2-5,TRBV2,TGTGCCAGCCGAGGAGGACAGGGAATCAGTAAAGAGACCCAGTACTTC,CASRGGQGISKETQYF
NA,NA,TRBJ2-6,TRBV4-1,TGCGCCAGCAGCCAAGGGAAGTTCGGACCTGGGGCCAACGTCCTGACTTTC,CASSQGKFGPGANVLTF
NA,NA,TRBJ1-2,TRBV2,TGTGCCAGCAGTGGTTTAGGCCTTGGCTACACCTTC,CASSGLGLGYTF
NA,NA,TRBJ2-3,TRBV6-1,TGTGCCAGCAGTGAAGCGAGAGGGATAGGGGGCACAGATACGCAGTATTTT,CASSEARGIGGTDTQYF
few,NA,TRBJ2-5,TRBV6-5,TGTGCCAGCAGGTCGACAGGTAACCAAGAGACCCAGTACTTC,CASRSTGNQETQYF
NA,TRBD2,TRBJ2-7,TRBV2,TGTGCCAGCACCGGGACTAGCGGGGGGAGGGAGCAGTACTTC,CASTGTSGGREQYF
NA,NA,TRBJ1-4,TRBV9,TGTGCCAGCAGCCCCAACGAGGGGAGGGGTGAAAAACTGTTTTTT,CASSPNEGRGEKLFF
NA,NA,TRBJ2-3,TRBV10-1,TGCGCCAGCGGTGGAGGATCGGGCACAGATACGCAGTATTTT,CASGGGSGTDTQYF
NA,NA,TRBJ2-2,TRBV7-2,TGTGCCAGCAGAACCGGGTCGAACACCGGGGAGCTGTTTTTT,CASRTGSNTGELFF
few,NA,TRBJ1-5,TRBV19,TGTGCCAGTAGTATAGATCGGACGAAACAGCCCCAGCATTTT,CASSIDRTKQPQHF
NA,TRBD1,TRBJ2-1,TRBV18,TGTGCCAGCTCACCTCGGGACAGATACAATGAGCAGTTCTTC,CASSPRDRYNEQFF
NA,TRBD2,TRBJ2-1,TRBV6-1,TGTGCCAGCAGTCAAGCGGGGGCGGGATCTTACAATGAGCAGTTCTTC,CASSQAGAGSYNEQFF
NA,TRBD1,TRBJ2-7,TRBV6-1,TGTGCCAGCAGTCCACACCAGGGGGCCTCCTACGAGCAGTACTTC,CASSPHQGASYEQYF
medium-sized,NA,TRBJ2-7,TRBV28,TGTGCCAGCCATGCTCCGGGACGCGGGGTCAACGAGCAGTACTTC,CASHAPGRGVNEQYF
NA,NA,TRBJ1-2,TRBV19,TGTGCCAGTAGCCGATCTTTAGCTAACTATGGCTACACCTTC,CASSRSLANYGYTF
NA,TRBD2,TRBJ2-5,TRBV19,TGTGCCAGTAAGACTCAGGGACTAGCGGGGGTAGAGACCCAGTACTTC,CASKTQGLAGVETQYF
NA,NA,TRBJ2-7,TRBV6-1,TGTGCCAGCAGTGAAGTCACATCCCTCTATGAGCAGTACTTC,CASSEVTSLYEQYF
NA,TRBD2,TRBJ2-2,TRBV9,TGTGCCAGCAGCGTAGTAGCGGGGTACACCGGGGAGCTGTTTTTT,CASSVVAGYTGELFF
NA,NA,TRBJ1-2,TRBV29-1,TGCAGCGTTGAACCGGTGCTACCTATCGGCTACACCTTC,CSVEPVLPIGYTF
NA,NA,TRBJ2-2,TRBV7-9,TGTGCCAGCCGCCCTCGGGCTGAGTTAATCCCCGGGGAGCTGTTTTTT,CASRPRAELIPGELFF
NA,TRBD1,TRBJ1-5,TRBV2,TGTGCCAGCAGAGACAGGGCCGAGTATAGCAATCAGCCCCAGCATTTT,CASRDRAEYSNQPQHF
NA,TRBD2,TRBJ2-2,TRBV7-9,TGTGCCAGCAGCTCTAGCGGGAGTTTCGCCGGGGAGCTGTTTTTT,CASSSSGSFAGELFF
NA,NA,TRBJ2-3,TRBV10-3,TGTGCCATCAGTGACGGGGGCCGCACAGATACGCAGTATTTT,CAISDGGRTDTQYF